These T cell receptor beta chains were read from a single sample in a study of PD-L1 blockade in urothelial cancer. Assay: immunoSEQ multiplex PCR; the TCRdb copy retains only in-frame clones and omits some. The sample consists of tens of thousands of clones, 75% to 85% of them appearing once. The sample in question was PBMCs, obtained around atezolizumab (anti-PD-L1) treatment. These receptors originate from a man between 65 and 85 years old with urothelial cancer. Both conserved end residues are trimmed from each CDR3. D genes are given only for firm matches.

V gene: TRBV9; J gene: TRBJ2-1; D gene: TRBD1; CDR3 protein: ASSVAAGGYGEQF
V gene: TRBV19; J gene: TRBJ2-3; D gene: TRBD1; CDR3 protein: ASSMGQGEGDTQY
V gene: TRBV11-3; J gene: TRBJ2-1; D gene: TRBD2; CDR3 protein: ASSLGTSSYNEQF
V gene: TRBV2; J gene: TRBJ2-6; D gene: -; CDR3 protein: ASSLPSGANVLT
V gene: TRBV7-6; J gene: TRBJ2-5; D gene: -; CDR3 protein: ASSLRVQETQY
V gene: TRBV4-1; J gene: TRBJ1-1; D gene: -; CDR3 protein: ASSRDGTKFEAF
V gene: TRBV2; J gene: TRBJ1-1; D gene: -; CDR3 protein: ASTLRTLNTEAF
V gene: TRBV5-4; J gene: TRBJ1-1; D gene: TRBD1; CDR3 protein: ASSSAGTGLAF
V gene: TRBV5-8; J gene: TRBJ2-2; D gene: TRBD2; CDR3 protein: ASSPYRGGAVTGELF
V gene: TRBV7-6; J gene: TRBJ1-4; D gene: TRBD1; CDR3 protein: ASSSRQGNNEKLF
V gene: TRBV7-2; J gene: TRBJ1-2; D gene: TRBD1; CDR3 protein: ASSTTGGSGYT
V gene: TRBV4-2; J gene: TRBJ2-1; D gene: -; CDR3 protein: ASSQEGGLSYNEQF
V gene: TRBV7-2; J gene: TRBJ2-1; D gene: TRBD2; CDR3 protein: ASSFFAASGSSYNEQF
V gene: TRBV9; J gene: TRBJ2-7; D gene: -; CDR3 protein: ASSVASFPYEQY
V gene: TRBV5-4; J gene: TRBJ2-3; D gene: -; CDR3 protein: ASSLGRETDTQY
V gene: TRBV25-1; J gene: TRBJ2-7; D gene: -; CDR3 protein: ASSQGGTYEQY
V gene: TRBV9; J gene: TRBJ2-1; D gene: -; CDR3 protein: ASSVEGGGYNEQF
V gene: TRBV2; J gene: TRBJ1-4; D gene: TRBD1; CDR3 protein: ASRQDRENNEKLF
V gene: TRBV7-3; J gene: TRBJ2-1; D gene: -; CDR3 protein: ASSFRGADNEQF
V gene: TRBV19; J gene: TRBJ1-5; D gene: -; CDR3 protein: ASSMFDGGRQPQH
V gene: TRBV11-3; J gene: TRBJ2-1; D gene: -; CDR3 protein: ASSLEGERQF
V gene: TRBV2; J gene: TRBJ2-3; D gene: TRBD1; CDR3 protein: ASRAGTAGGTQY
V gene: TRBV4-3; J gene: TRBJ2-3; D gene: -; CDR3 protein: ASSQDGRTDTQY
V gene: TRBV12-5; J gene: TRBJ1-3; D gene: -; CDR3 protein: ASGLEPTAGNTIY
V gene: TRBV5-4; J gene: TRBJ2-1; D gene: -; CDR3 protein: AGSTWGGANEQF
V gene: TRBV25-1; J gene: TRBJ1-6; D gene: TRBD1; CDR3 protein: ASSEYSGGDSPLH
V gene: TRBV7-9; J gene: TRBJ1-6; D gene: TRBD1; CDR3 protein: ASIPGTGDSPLH
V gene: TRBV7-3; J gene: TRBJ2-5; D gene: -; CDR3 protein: ASSPRGGETQY
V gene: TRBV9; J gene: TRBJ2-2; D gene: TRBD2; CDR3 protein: ASSVGGRSNTGELF
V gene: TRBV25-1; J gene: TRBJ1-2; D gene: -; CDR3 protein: ASSISGAQGYT
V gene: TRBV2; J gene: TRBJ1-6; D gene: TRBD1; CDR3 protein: ASIPRVDRGTYNSPLH
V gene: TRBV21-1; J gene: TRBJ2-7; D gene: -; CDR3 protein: ASSIDRDNSYEQY
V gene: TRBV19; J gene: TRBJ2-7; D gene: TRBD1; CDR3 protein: ASRDRVRGGYEQY
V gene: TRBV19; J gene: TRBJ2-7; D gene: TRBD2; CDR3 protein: ASSIGASGEEEQY
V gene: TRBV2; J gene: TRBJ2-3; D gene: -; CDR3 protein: ASSYGTPVTDTQY
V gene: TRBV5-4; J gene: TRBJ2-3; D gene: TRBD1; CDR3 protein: ASSRDRGADTQY
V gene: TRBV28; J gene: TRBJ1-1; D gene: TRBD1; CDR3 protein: ASRPTGGLGNTEAF
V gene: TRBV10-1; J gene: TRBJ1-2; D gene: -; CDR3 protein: ASSEGTGSIYGYT
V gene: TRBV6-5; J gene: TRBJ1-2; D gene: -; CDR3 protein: ASSYSPRSNYGYT
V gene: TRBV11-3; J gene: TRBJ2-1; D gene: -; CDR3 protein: ASSLARLDNNEQF
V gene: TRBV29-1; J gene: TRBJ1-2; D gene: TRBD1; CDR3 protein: SVERDQGVYGYT
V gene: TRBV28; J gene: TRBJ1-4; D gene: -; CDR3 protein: ASSSNRIQLF
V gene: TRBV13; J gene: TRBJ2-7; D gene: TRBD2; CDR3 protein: ASSPSGGANEQY
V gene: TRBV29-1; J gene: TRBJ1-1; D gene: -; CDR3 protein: SVEQVGEAF
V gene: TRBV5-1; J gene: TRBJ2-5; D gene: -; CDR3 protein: ASSEDRETQY
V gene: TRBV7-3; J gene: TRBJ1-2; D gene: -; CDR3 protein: ASSLNRAYGYT
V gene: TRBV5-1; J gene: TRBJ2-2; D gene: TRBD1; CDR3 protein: ASSLDRANTGELF
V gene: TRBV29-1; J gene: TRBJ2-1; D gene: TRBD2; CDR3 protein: SGSPATSGGMEQF
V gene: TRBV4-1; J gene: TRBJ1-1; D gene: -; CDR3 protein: ASSQDMGGMNTEAF
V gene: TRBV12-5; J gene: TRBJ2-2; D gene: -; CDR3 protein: ASGLPRGGELF